This entry is about one T cell receptor beta chain. Its matching antigen is unknown. Sequencing was performed with immunoSEQ multiplex PCR; in TCRdb, only in-frame clones are kept and a portion is missing. The sample lists approximately 77,000 clones, around 93% occurring once. These data are taken from a study of OX40 agonist ivuxolimab in advanced cancers. Across the whole study: There were three patients with partial responses, one having hepatocellular carcinoma and two cutaneous melanoma.

Regarding the study as a whole: Circulating CD4+ and CD8+ T cells showed clonal expansion by week 6 at 0.1 to 3.0 mg/kg.

The clonotype originates from an adult with an advanced solid tumor such as melanoma, head and neck, liver or kidney cancer. Specimen: CD4+ or CD8+ T cells sorted from blood, collected in a trial of the OX40 agonist ivuxolimab.

The CDR3: CASSPVGTVPNYGYTF. The CDR3 DNA sequence: TGTGCCAGCAGCCCCGTGGGGACGGTGCCTAACTATGGCTACACCTTC. J is TRBJ1-2 and V is TRBV11-2; possible D gene TRBD1, 5 bases. V dropped 5 bases and J dropped 0 bases, with 16 bases sitting between them. In germline, CDR1 is SGHAT, CDR2 FQNNGV. The CDR3 runs to 16 residues. The variable domain in full, completed from reference TRBV11-2 and TRBJ1-2, reads EAGVAQSPRYKIIEKRQSVAFWCNPISGHATLYWYQQILGQGPKLLIQFQNNGVVDDSQLPKDRFSAERLKGVDSTLKIQPAKLEDSAVYLCASSPVGTVPNYGYTFGSGTRLTVV.